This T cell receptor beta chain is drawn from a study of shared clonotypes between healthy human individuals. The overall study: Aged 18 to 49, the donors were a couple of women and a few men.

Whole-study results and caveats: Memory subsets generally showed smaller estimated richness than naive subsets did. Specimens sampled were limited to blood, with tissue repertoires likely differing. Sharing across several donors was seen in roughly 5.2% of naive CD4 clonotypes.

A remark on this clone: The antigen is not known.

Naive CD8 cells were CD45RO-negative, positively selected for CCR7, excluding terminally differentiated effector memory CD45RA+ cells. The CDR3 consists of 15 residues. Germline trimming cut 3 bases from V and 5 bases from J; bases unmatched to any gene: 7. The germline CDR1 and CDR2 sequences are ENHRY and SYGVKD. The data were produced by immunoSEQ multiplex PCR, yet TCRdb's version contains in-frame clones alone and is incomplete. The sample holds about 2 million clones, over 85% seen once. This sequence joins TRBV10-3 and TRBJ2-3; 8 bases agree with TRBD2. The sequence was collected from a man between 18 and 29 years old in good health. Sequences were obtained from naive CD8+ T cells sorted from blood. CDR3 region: CAISEEAGGQDTQYF. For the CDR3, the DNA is TGTGCCATCAGTGAAGAGGCGGGAGGTCAAGATACGCAGTATTTT.